Listed below are T cell receptor beta chains from one sample, sequenced in a study of shared clonotypes between healthy human individuals. Method: immunoSEQ multiplex PCR; TCRdb's copy keeps in-frame clones and lacks some. Of some 2,100,000 clones detected, roughly 91% appear once; the ten largest clones hold approximately 1.7%. The sample consisted of naive CD8+ T cells from PBMCs. These receptors were collected from a young man in good health. Some clones in this sample may be carry-over from other donors' samples. CDR3s include the opening cysteine and the closing phenylalanine or tryptophan. The D gene is left open where the match is weak. Expanded clones get a size class; other rows say once, few or many, or leave the size out.

-	TRBJ2-7	TRBD2	TRBV5-4	TGTGCCAGCAGCTTGGGTAGCGGGACCTCCTACGAGCAGTACTTC	CASSLGSGTSYEQYF
-	TRBJ2-3	-	TRBV7-2	TGTGCCAGCAGCTTAGCGCTAGATGTGGATACGCAGTATTTT	CASSLALDVDTQYF
once	TRBJ2-1	-	TRBV4-3	TGCGCCAGCAGCCAAGGTGGGGTCCGGGCCCCCTACAATGAGCAGTTCTTC	CASSQGGVRAPYNEQFF
-	TRBJ2-2	-	TRBV7-6	TGTGCCAGCAGTTCTCCCGGGGAGCTGTTTTTT	CASSSPGELFF
-	TRBJ2-1	-	TRBV4-2	TGTGCCAGCCGTCTGGTGGGAGGCTCCTACAATGAGCAGTTCTTC	CASRLVGGSYNEQFF
-	TRBJ1-2	-	TRBV7-9	TGTGCCAGCAGCCCCACCCTATATGGCTACACCTTC	CASSPTLYGYTF
-	TRBJ1-5	TRBD1	TRBV2	TGTGCCAGCAGACAGGGGTCGAATCAGCCCCAGCATTTT	CASRQGSNQPQHF
-	TRBJ2-5	TRBD2	TRBV13	TGTGCCAGCAGCTTAGGACTAGCGGGAGGGCAAGAGACCCAGTACTTC	CASSLGLAGGQETQYF
once	TRBJ2-6	-	TRBV4-1	TGCGCCAGCAGCCAATCTGACAAGGCCAACGTCCTGACTTTC	CASSQSDKANVLTF
-	TRBJ1-1	TRBD1	TRBV5-6	TGTGCCAGCAGCTTGGGGACAGGGAGCGCGGGCACTGAAGCTTTCTTT	CASSLGTGSAGTEAFF
-	TRBJ2-7	-	TRBV6-5	TGTGCCAGCAGACAGGGCACATACAGCTCCTACGAGCAGTACTTC	CASRQGTYSSYEQYF
-	TRBJ2-2	TRBD1	TRBV28	TGTGCCAGTAACAGGGGGCCGGACGGGGAGCTGTTTTTT	CASNRGPDGELFF
-	TRBJ1-1	-	TRBV9	TGTGCCAGCGGGGGCGGGACTGAAGCTTTCTTT	CASGGGTEAFF
-	TRBJ1-2	TRBD1	TRBV19	TGTGCCAGTAACGAAGACAGGGTCGACTATGGCTACACCTTC	CASNEDRVDYGYTF
-	TRBJ2-2	-	TRBV19	TGTGCCAGTAGTTCGCTGGATAACATAATAACCGGGGAGCTGTTTTTT	CASSSLDNIITGELFF
-	TRBJ1-2	TRBD1	TRBV19	TGTGCCAGTACGGGGCTGGACAGGCGGGAAGGCTACACCTTC	CASTGLDRREGYTF
-	TRBJ1-5	-	TRBV10-1	TGCGCCAGCACCGAGGGGGAGGGGTGGTGCCCATCGAAAGCCGAAAATCAGCCCCAGCATTTT	CASTEGEGWCPSKAENQPQHF
-	TRBJ2-3	TRBD2	TRBV9	TGTGCCAGCAGCGTAGATGAAGCGGGAGTTGGCACAGATACGCAGTATTTT	CASSVDEAGVGTDTQYF
-	TRBJ1-3	-	TRBV28	TGTGCCATCCCTCGTTCGGGGGATGTAGCAGTTTCTGGAAACACCATATATTTT	CAIPRSGDVAVSGNTIYF
-	TRBJ1-1	TRBD1	TRBV2	TGTGCCAGCAGAGAAAACAGGGGGCAATCTGAAGCTTTCTTT	CASRENRGQSEAFF
-	TRBJ2-1	-	TRBV5-1	TGCGCCAGCAGCTTGGGTGGCTTCACGTCCTACAATGAGCAGTTCTTC	CASSLGGFTSYNEQFF
-	TRBJ1-4	-	TRBV27	TGTGCCAGCAGTTTACTCCAGGGCAACGGGGAAAAACTGTTTTTT	CASSLLQGNGEKLFF
-	TRBJ2-1	-	TRBV9	TGTGCCAGCAGCCCTGTACAGGGTAGGTTTGAGCAGTTCTTC	CASSPVQGRFEQFF
-	TRBJ2-7	-	TRBV4-3	TGCGCCAGCAGCCAAGGACGTCCCTCAAAACTCTACGAGCAGTACTTC	CASSQGRPSKLYEQYF
-	TRBJ1-3	TRBD1	TRBV5-6	TGTGCCAGCAGGGGGGACAGCTCTGGAAACACCATATATTTT	CASRGDSSGNTIYF
-	TRBJ2-5	-	TRBV15	TGTGCCACGGGGTCACGTCCGCAGTACTTC	CATGSRPQYF
-	TRBJ2-1	-	TRBV6-4	TGTGCCAGCAGTGACGGAGGGCAGAATGAGCAGTTCTTC	CASSDGGQNEQFF
few	TRBJ1-4	-	TRBV5-1	TGCGCCAGCAGCCTCCTGGACTGGAATGAAAAACTGTTTTTT	CASSLLDWNEKLFF
-	TRBJ1-1	-	TRBV7-6	TGTGCCAGCAGCTTAGATTTTCTCACTGAAGCTTTCTTT	CASSLDFLTEAFF
once	TRBJ2-4	-	TRBV28	TGTGCCAGCAGTTTGCGTAATCCGGGGAACATTCAGTACTTC	CASSLRNPGNIQYF
-	TRBJ2-5	TRBD2	TRBV28	TGTGCCAGCAGTCCCCCGGGACTAGTTCACCAACAAGAGACCCAGTACTTC	CASSPPGLVHQQETQYF
-	TRBJ1-1	-	TRBV7-6	TGTGCCAGCAGCTTAGCATGGGGGGGCACTGAAGCTTTCTTT	CASSLAWGGTEAFF
-	TRBJ2-1	-	TRBV20-1	TGCAGTGCTAGAGGAAGTCATGAGCAGTTCTTC	CSARGSHEQFF
-	TRBJ2-7	-	TRBV10-1	TGCGCCAGCAGTGCAGGGTACCTAACGGAGCAGTACTTC	CASSAGYLTEQYF
-	TRBJ1-1	TRBD1	TRBV28	TGTGCCAGCAGACGCAAGGACAGGGCGGACACTGAAGCTTTCTTT	CASRRKDRADTEAFF
-	TRBJ1-3	-	TRBV4-3	TGCGCCAGCAACCCGACAGGCTCTGGAAACACCATATATTTT	CASNPTGSGNTIYF
-	TRBJ2-2	TRBD1	TRBV29-1	TGCAGCGCCGGGGGACAGGGAAGCGGGGAGCTGTTTTTT	CSAGGQGSGELFF
once	TRBJ2-5	-	TRBV4-1	TGCGCCAGCAGCCCTGGGGTGGAGACCCAGTACTTC	CASSPGVETQYF
-	TRBJ2-7	TRBD2	TRBV9	TGTGCCAGCAGCGTAGTGGGAGGGAAAGCGCGCAGCTCCTACGAGCAGTACTTC	CASSVVGGKARSSYEQYF
-	TRBJ2-3	-	TRBV7-9	TGTGCCAGCAGCTCCTCGAGTATGGCAGATACGCAGTATTTT	CASSSSSMADTQYF
-	TRBJ2-3	-	TRBV9	TGTGCCAGCAGCGCTAGCGGCACAGATACGCAGTATTTT	CASSASGTDTQYF
-	TRBJ2-7	TRBD2	TRBV19	TGTGCCAGTAGCAGCGGGAGGCCCTACGAGCAGTACTTC	CASSSGRPYEQYF
-	TRBJ1-5	-	TRBV27	TGTGCCAGCAGTACTCGGACCAATCAGCCCCAGCATTTT	CASSTRTNQPQHF
-	TRBJ1-1	-	TRBV14	TGTGCCAGCAGCCAATTGCTGAACACTGAAGCTTTCTTT	CASSQLLNTEAFF
-	TRBJ1-5	-	TRBV21-1	TGTGCCAGCAGCTCTACAAGGGGTAGCAATCAGCCCCAGCATTTT	CASSSTRGSNQPQHF
-	TRBJ1-2	-	TRBV7-8	TGTGCCAGCAGCCCAAATGCCAGGGGAGAAGTATATGGCTACACCTTC	CASSPNARGEVYGYTF
-	TRBJ1-1	-	TRBV10-2	TGCGCCAGCACCGGACAGAGCCGCGGAACTGAAGCTTTCTTT	CASTGQSRGTEAFF
-	TRBJ2-7	-	TRBV7-2	TGTGCCAGCAGCCGAGGAACAGGAGGGCCTTACGAGCAGTACTTC	CASSRGTGGPYEQYF
few	TRBJ1-1	-	TRBV28	TGTGCCAGCAGGAACTCTTGGCGGAACACTGAAGCTTTCTTT	CASRNSWRNTEAFF
once	TRBJ2-7	-	TRBV14	TGTGCCAGCAGGGGGTCGGGAGTGCAGTACTTC	CASRGSGVQYF
-	TRBJ2-7	-	TRBV28	TGTGCCAGCAGCTTTATTCTACAAAGCTCCTACGAGCAGTACTTC	CASSFILQSSYEQYF
once	TRBJ1-1	TRBD1	TRBV28	TGTGCCAGCAGTTGGGACAGGGATACTGAAGCTTTCTTT	CASSWDRDTEAFF
-	TRBJ2-3	TRBD2	TRBV9	TGTGCCAGCAGCCTGGGACTAGAGGGGGCAGATACGCAGTATTTT	CASSLGLEGADTQYF
-	TRBJ2-1	TRBD1	TRBV28	TGTGCCAGCAACGGAGACAGGGATTCCGACTATGAGCAGTTCTTC	CASNGDRDSDYEQFF
-	TRBJ1-5	-	TRBV13	TGTGCCAGCAGCTTCGGGCGAGTGGGACACAATCAGCCCCAGCATTTT	CASSFGRVGHNQPQHF